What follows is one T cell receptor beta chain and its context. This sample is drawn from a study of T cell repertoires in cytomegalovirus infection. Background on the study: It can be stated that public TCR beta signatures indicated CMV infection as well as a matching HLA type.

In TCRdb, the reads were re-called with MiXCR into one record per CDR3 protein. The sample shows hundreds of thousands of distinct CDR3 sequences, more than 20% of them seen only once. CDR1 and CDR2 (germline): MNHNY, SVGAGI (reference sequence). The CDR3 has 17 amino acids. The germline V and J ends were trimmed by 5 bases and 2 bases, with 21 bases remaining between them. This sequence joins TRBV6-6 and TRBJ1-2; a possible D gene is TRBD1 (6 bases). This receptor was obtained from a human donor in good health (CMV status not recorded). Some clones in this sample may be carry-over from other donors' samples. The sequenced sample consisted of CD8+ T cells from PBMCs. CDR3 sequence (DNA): TGTGCCAGCAGTACGACACCGGGACGGGGGCCCAACTATGGCTACACCTTC. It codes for CASSTTPGRGPNYGYTF.